A selection of T cell receptor beta chains follows, all from one sample in a study of cytomegalovirus exposure and HLA in healthy donors. The method was immunoSEQ multiplex PCR; TCRdb's version includes in-frame clones alone and lacks a portion of them. The sample yields approximately 170,000 clones, 60% to 80% seen once. The sequencing input was PBMCs. These receptors came from a young woman in good health and CMV-seronegative. The CDR3 runs from the conserved cysteine through the conserved F or W. The order of the fields is J gene, V gene, clone size, CDR3 length, D gene, CDR3 DNA, CDR3 protein. A D gene is named only where the DNA matches it firmly. Only some rows state a clone size, as once, few, many or a class for expanded clones.

>TRBJ1-2|TRBV28|NA|17|TRBD1
TGTGCCAGCAGGGGACCCCCAAGACAGGGGGAAGGCTATGGCTACACCTTC
CASRGPPRQGEGYGYTF
>TRBJ2-1|TRBV5-5|few|17|TRBD1
TGTGCCAGCAGCCCGCCGGGACAGGGGGCCGGCTACAATGAGCAGTTCTTC
CASSPPGQGAGYNEQFF
>TRBJ2-7|TRBV6-1|NA|20|TRBD2
TGTGCCAGCAGTGAAGTTACGGGGGGTATCGGCGGGGGGGCCTCCTACGAGCAGTACTTC
CASSEVTGGIGGGASYEQYF
>TRBJ2-6|TRBV5-1|few|14|NA
TGCGCCAGCAGCCACGGGGATGGGGCCAACGTCCTGACTTTC
CASSHGDGANVLTF
>TRBJ2-7|TRBV25-1|NA|16|TRBD2
TGTGCCAGCAGTGAGGGACTAGCGGGGGGGCACTACGAGCAGTACTTC
CASSEGLAGGHYEQYF
>TRBJ1-5|TRBV6-5|NA|16|NA
TGTGCCAGCAGTTACTCTTTTTCAGGGGCAGATCAGCCCCAGCATTTT
CASSYSFSGADQPQHF
>TRBJ2-5|TRBV29-1|NA|15|TRBD1
TGCAGCGTTGAAGCAGGGGGCGGTGATCAAGAGACCCAGTACTTC
CSVEAGGGDQETQYF
>TRBJ2-1|TRBV7-9|once|15|TRBD2
TGTGCCAGCAGCTTAGCAGCGGGGGGCTACAATGAGCAGTTCTTC
CASSLAAGGYNEQFF
>TRBJ2-7|TRBV28|NA|14|TRBD2
TGTGCCAGCAATCCAACTAGCGGGAGGCTTGAGCAGTACTTC
CASNPTSGRLEQYF
>TRBJ1-1|TRBV28|NA|15|TRBD1
TGTGCCAGCAGTTTATGGGGACAGGGGGGGACTGAAGCTTTCTTT
CASSLWGQGGTEAFF
>TRBJ1-1|TRBV28|NA|14|TRBD1
TGTGCCAGCAGTTTACCCACGACAGGGACTGAAGCTTTCTTT
CASSLPTTGTEAFF
>TRBJ2-3|TRBV18|once|17|NA
TGTGCCAGCTCACCCAGCTCAGGGTGGTTCGGCACAGATACGCAGTATTTT
CASSPSSGWFGTDTQYF
>TRBJ1-1|TRBV27|NA|14|NA
TGTGCCAGCAGTTTAGCAGGTAGGAACACTGAAGCTTTCTTT
CASSLAGRNTEAFF
>TRBJ1-2|TRBV19|NA|14|TRBD1
TGTGCCAGTAGTGACAGGGGGCAGGACTATGGCTACACCTTC
CASSDRGQDYGYTF
>TRBJ1-5|TRBV6-1|NA|14|NA
TGTGCCAGCAGCCCTGACAGTGGTGCTCAGCCCCAGCATTTT
CASSPDSGAQPQHF
>TRBJ1-1|TRBV4-3|NA|17|NA
TGCGCCAGCAGCTCGCGACCGGGTCACGGGGAGAACACTGAAGCTTTCTTT
CASSSRPGHGENTEAFF
>TRBJ2-2|TRBV29-1|NA|13|NA
TGCAGCGCTGAACCCGGCGGCGCCGGGGAGCTGTTTTTT
CSAEPGGAGELFF
>TRBJ1-1|TRBV27|NA|14|TRBD1
TGTGCCAGCAGTTGGGGACAGGGTGGCACTGAAGCTTTCTTT
CASSWGQGGTEAFF
>TRBJ2-5|TRBV2|NA|14|NA
TGTGCCAGCAGGGGGGGCGGGGGCCAAGAGACCCAGTACTTC
CASRGGGGQETQYF
>TRBJ1-3|TRBV27|NA|13|NA
TGTGCCAGCAGTCCAGGGAGGGGAAACACCATATATTTT
CASSPGRGNTIYF
>TRBJ1-3|TRBV6-1|NA|15|NA
TGTGCCAGCAGGGTCCACAGGGACTCTGGAAACACCATATATTTT
CASRVHRDSGNTIYF
>TRBJ2-7|TRBV6-5|NA|14|NA
TGTGCCAGCAAGGTAGGAGGGTCCCCCTACGAGCAGTACTTC
CASKVGGSPYEQYF
>TRBJ2-2|TRBV7-8|NA|15|TRBD2
TGTGCCGCGAGGGGAGCGGGGGGGTTCACCGGGGAGCTGTTTTTT
CAARGAGGFTGELFF
>TRBJ1-5|TRBV19|NA|14|NA
TGTGCCAGTTATTTGGGGAGGGGCAATCAGCCCCAGCATTTT
CASYLGRGNQPQHF
>TRBJ2-5|TRBV28|NA|13|TRBD2
TGTGCCAGCAGTTTTCCAGCGGGAGGGGAGCAGTACTTC
CASSFPAGGEQYF
>TRBJ2-1|TRBV10-3|NA|17|TRBD2
TGTGCCATCAGTGAGGGGCTCGGACTAGCGGGACACAATGAGCAGTTCTTC
CAISEGLGLAGHNEQFF